The 10 T cell receptor beta chains below were found in one sample sequenced in a study of blood T cell repertoires in COVID-19. Profiled with immunoSEQ multiplex PCR; TCRdb holds only in-frame clones, not every one. Among some 120,000 clones listed, roughly 84% were seen once. Sequenced sample: peripheral blood. All receptors derive from a man aged 55-75 years with acute or convalescent COVID-19.

Remarks on this clone: The same CDR3 arises from other DNA sequences in this sample as well. The gene calls are TRBV7-2 and TRBJ1-1; 7 bases are a match to TRBD1. The ends lost 5 bases at V and 1 base at J; junction bases unmatched: 7. CDR1 and CDR2 (germline): SGHTA, FQGNSA. This CDR3 comprises 15 residues. CDR3 nucleotide sequence: TGTGCCAGCAGCCCATGGGACAGCCCGAACACTGAAGCTTTCTTT. It translates to CASSPWDSPNTEAFF.

The J gene is TRBJ2-1, the V gene TRBV7-2; perhaps TRBD2 as D (6 bases). Germline V gene data show CDR1 as SGHTA and CDR2 as FQGNSA. Deletions cut 0 bases from V and 6 bases from J, with 12 bases between. The CDR3 consists of 15 residues. DNA for the CDR3: TGTGCCAGCAGCTTAGCGGGCGGGAATTTCAATGAGCAGTTCTTC. Protein sequence: CASSLAGGNFNEQFF.

This sequence joins TRBV19 and TRBJ2-6; D might be TRBD1 (6 bases). The CDR3 runs 12 residues. The V end lost 8 bases, the J end lost 6 bases, and 8 bases lay between the germline ends. Germline CDR1 is LNHDA and CDR2 is SQIVND (reference sequence). The CDR3 region has the DNA TGTGCCAGTGTGGGGGCGGCCAACGTCCTGACTTTC. Its protein product is CASVGAANVLTF.

This clone was seen only once. The chain has TRBV9 and TRBJ2-1, with D possibly matching TRBD1 (6 bases). This CDR3 has 15 residues. Germline CDR1 and CDR2: SGDLS and YYNGEE. Trimming shortened V by 3 bases and J by 0 bases, and 10 bases separated the two germline ends. CDR3: CASSATDSSYNEQFF. As DNA, the CDR3 is TGTGCCAGCAGCGCTACGGACAGCTCCTACAATGAGCAGTTCTTC.

This chain joins TRBV27 and TRBJ1-1; 7 bases align to TRBD1. Germline loops: CDR1 MNHEY, CDR2 SMNVEV (reference sequence). V lost 6 bases to trimming and J lost 6 bases; unmatched junction nucleotides: 1. The CDR3 contains 11 residues. The CDR3 DNA is TGTGCCAGCAGGACAGGGTCTGAAGCTTTCTTT. Translating it yields CASRTGSEAFF.

The J gene is TRBJ2-5, the V gene TRBV5-8; 7 bases agree with TRBD2. The CDR3 length is 15 residues. Trimming at V came to 6 bases and at J to 5 bases, leaving 13 bases not matched to a gene. Germline assignment: CDR1 SGHTS and CDR2 YDEGEE. The CDR3 region is CASTLGGRGGETQYF. CDR3 DNA sequence: TGTGCCAGCACCCTCGGCGGGAGAGGCGGGGAGACCCAGTACTTC.

V and J are TRBV29-1 and TRBJ1-1; the D gene is possibly TRBD1 (6 bases). The germline gives CDR1 SQVTM, CDR2 ANQGSEA. The CDR3 is 14 residues long. Deletions cut 3 bases from V and 0 bases from J, with 11 bases between. The CDR3 nucleotides are TGCAGCGTTGATTCTAAGGGGGTGAACACTGAAGCTTTCTTT. It codes for CSVDSKGVNTEAFF.

The chain links TRBV28 to TRBJ2-2, with 7 nucleotides matching TRBD1. Germline-derived CDR1 and CDR2 are MDHEN and SYDVKM. This CDR3 contains 17 residues. V trimming: 3 bases; J trimming: 5 bases; junction bases outside the gene matches: 12. The CDR3 here is CASSFAGRGWGTGELFF. DNA of the CDR3: TGTGCCAGCAGTTTCGCGGGCAGGGGGTGGGGAACCGGGGAGCTGTTTTTT.

The chain is built from TRBV11-2 and TRBJ1-1; D is unclear. The V and J ends lost 1 base and 11 bases respectively, with 14 bases between them. CDR1 is SGHAT and CDR2 is FQNNGV in the germline V gene. There are 13 residues in the CDR3. The CDR3 nucleotides are TGTGCCAGCAGCTTAGTCAGTCACGGAGGGGCTTTCTTT. This encodes CASSLVSHGGAFF.

The rearrangement uses TRBV12-3 or TRBV12-4 and TRBJ1-2, with a possible D match to TRBD1 (5 bases). This CDR3 contains 13 residues. The germline V and J ends were trimmed by 3 bases and 4 bases, with 9 bases remaining between them. CDR3 residues: CASSFQGFYGYTF. The CDR3 DNA follows: TGTGCCAGCAGTTTCCAGGGTTTCTATGGCTACACCTTC.